This T cell receptor (beta chain) stems from a study of cytomegalovirus exposure and HLA in healthy donors. Study outcomes and limitations: Later analysis indicated greater clonal expansion among HLA-associated TCR beta chains than among equally common other chains. Later on, an analysis tied roughly 17,000 TCR beta sequences to HLA alleles at 0.05 false discovery rate. Common viral pathogens seemed to be connected with several of the most significant clusters, according to a later analysis.

In the case of this clone: Antigen: not known.

This PCR relied on a set of 60 Vbeta primers and 13 Jbeta primers. As originally analysed: In a later analysis, 75 million to 95 million unique TCR beta chains included roughly 11 million shared by two or more donors. Measured with immunoSEQ multiplex PCR; TCRdb has only the in-frame clones, and not every one. V and J calls and clone size are as listed in that table; D and trimming were resolved from the DNA. The sample has some 140,000 clones, roughly 89% seen once. V lost 6 bases and J lost 6, with 14 bases in between. The CDR3 length is 13 residues. Germline CDR1 is LNHDA and CDR2 is SQIVND (reference sequence).

The source material was PBMCs. The receptor was isolated from a woman in her 30s in good health and CMV-seronegative. V gene TRBV19 combines with J gene TRBJ1-1; tentative D call: TRBD1 (6 bases). The CDR3: CASRGQSRAEAFF. The CDR3 DNA reads TGTGCCAGTAGAGGACAGTCTCGGGCTGAAGCTTTCTTT. Using reference TRBV19 and TRBJ1-1 for the parts outside the CDR3, the full variable domain is DGGITQSPKYLFRKEGQNVTLSCEQNLNHDAMYWYRQDPGQGLRLIYYSQIVNDFQKGDIAEGYSVSREKKESFPLTVTSAQKNPTAFYLCASRGQSRAEAFFGQGTRLTVV.